This TCR beta chain emerged from a study of CD8 T cells in ankylosing spondylitis. Notes on the study in general: Matched ankylosing spondylitis synovial fluid reportedly showed significant enrichment of disease-linked clones.

The V end was cut by 0 bases, the J end by 4 bases, with 10 bases between. This CDR3 has 13 amino acids. Germline-derived CDR1 and CDR2 are DFQATT and SNEGSKA (reference sequence). Quantitative 5'-RACE was performed with molecular barcodes, and it yielded the TCR beta libraries. TCRdb reprocessed the 5' RACE reads via MiXCR and lists one record per CDR3 protein. Seen here are about 100,000 distinct CDR3 sequences, under 30% observed once, and the top ten hold 9% to 15%. This clonotype was seen a few times. The antigen is not known. What was sequenced was synovial fluid, either unsorted or a sorted T cell fraction (not recorded which). This receptor was taken from a male donor with ankylosing spondylitis. The V call is TRBV20-1, the J call TRBJ2-7, with D maybe TRBD2 (5 bases). CDR3 region: CSARDGLKYEQYF. The CDR3 nucleotides read TGCAGTGCTAGAGATGGACTGAAATACGAGCAGTACTTC.